This T cell receptor (beta chain) derives from a study of T cells after yellow fever vaccination. The CDR3 has 15 residues. With 9 bases removed from V and 2 bases from J, the gap between germline ends came to 18 bases. Looked up from germline, CDR1 is KGHDR and CDR2 is SFDVKD. Using its own MiXCR run on the 5' RACE reads, TCRdb lists one record per CDR3 protein. The data show 240,000 or so distinct CDR3 sequences, 6.9% seen once. J is TRBJ2-5 and V is TRBV24-1; D not resolved. The receptor was derived from a man younger than 40 who received the YFV17D yellow fever vaccine. The source material was CD4+ T cells sorted from PBMCs, sampled 15 days after the yellow fever booster vaccination. In DNA form, the CDR3 reads TGTGCCACCGCCCCAGCGACTCCTGGTCAAGAGACCCAGTACTTC. It is translated as CATAPATPGQETQYF.